One sample yielded the 26 T cell receptor beta chains listed below, sequenced in a study of cytomegalovirus exposure and HLA in healthy donors. Primers for the PCR totalled 60 Vbeta and 13 Jbeta. Using immunoSEQ multiplex PCR, the repertoire was profiled, and TCRdb retains in-frame clones only, with some absent. The sample lists 55,000 to 80,000 clones, 65% to 70% occurring once. What was sequenced was PBMCs. The receptors derive from a man in his forties in good health and CMV-seropositive.

This chain uses TRBV11-3 with TRBJ2-7; 7 bases fit TRBD1. CDR1 and CDR2 from the germline V gene are SGHNT and YENEEA. The CDR3 sequence is 14 residues long. V was pared by 5 bases and J by 4 bases, with 8 bases of the junction left unmatched. CDR3 coding DNA: TGTGCCAGCAGCGCACCCGGGACAGATTACGAGCAGTACTTC. Translated: CASSAPGTDYEQYF.

This clone was observed a few times. The V gene is TRBV4-1, the J gene TRBJ2-1; 9 positions agree with TRBD1. This CDR3 comprises 16 residues. The junction had 8 bases not matched to a gene; V was cut back by 0 bases and J by 8 bases. CDR1 is MGHRA, CDR2 YSYEKL, per germline. The chain's CDR3 is CASSQEVGTGIDEQFF. The CDR3 coding sequence is TGCGCCAGCAGCCAAGAAGTCGGGACAGGGATCGATGAGCAGTTCTTC.

The V gene is TRBV5-6, the J gene TRBJ1-5, with D hard to call. Between the trimmed V and J ends, which lost 1 base and 5 bases, there was a span of 16 bases. The CDR3 loop spans 16 amino acids. The V gene's germline CDR1 is SGHDT and CDR2 YYEEEE. This CDR3 is CASSLLGSREDQPQHF. CDR3 nucleotides: TGTGCCAGCAGCTTGTTGGGTTCCCGGGAAGATCAGCCCCAGCATTTT.

This sequence joins TRBV6-5 and TRBJ2-1, with TRBD2 matching 12 bases. The CDR3 consists of 12 residues. Looked up from germline, CDR1 is MNHEY and CDR2 is SVGAGI. The V gene end was trimmed by 10 bases and the J gene end by 10 bases; junction bases not matched to a gene: 5. The CDR3 DNA sequence: TGTGCCACCCTGGGACTAGCGGGCGAGCAGTTCTTC. Translated: CATLGLAGEQFF.

The chain has TRBV7-9 and TRBJ2-5; D uncertain. V lost 1 base, J lost 1 base, and 4 bases lay in between. CDR1 and CDR2 from the germline V gene are SEHNR and FQNEAQ (reference sequence). This CDR3 has 13 amino acids. CDR3 residues: CASSLVIQETQYF. In DNA, the CDR3 is TGTGCCAGCAGCTTAGTCATCCAAGAGACCCAGTACTTC.

The chain joins TRBV28 to TRBJ2-7, with D perhaps TRBD2 (7 bases). Trimming removed 10 bases from V and 7 bases from J, with 20 bases in between. The CDR3 is 13 amino acids. From germline, CDR1 is MDHEN and CDR2 SYDVKM. The CDR3 DNA follows: TGTGCCATCCGGGGAGGGGGGCTACAAGAGCAGTACTTC. This translates into CAIRGGGLQEQYF. Full variable domain (remainder filled in from reference TRBV28 and TRBJ2-7): DVKVTQSSRYLVKRTGEKVFLECVQDMDHENMFWYRQDPGLGLRLIYFSYDVKMKEKGDIPEGYSVSREKKERFSLILESASTNQTSMYLCAIRGGGLQEQYFGPGTRLTVT.

This rearrangement joins TRBV6-5 to TRBJ1-2; D is uncertain. The CDR3 sequence is 13 residues long. V gave up 6 bases and J gave up 8 bases, with 16 bases separating them. CDR1 and CDR2 (germline): MNHEY, SVGAGI. The CDR3, as DNA: TGTGCCAGCAGCCTTACTGAAGACTGGGGCTACACCTTC. Protein sequence: CASSLTEDWGYTF.

The chain carries TRBV9 and TRBJ1-6; unclear D gene. Germline loops: CDR1 SGDLS, CDR2 YYNGEE. This CDR3 contains 15 residues. Trimming removed 2 bases at V and 0 bases at J, with 6 bases between. CDR3 nucleotide sequence: TGTGCCAGCAGCGTCGGAGTCTCCTATAATTCACCCCTCCACTTT. Translated: CASSVGVSYNSPLHF.

The gene calls are TRBV2 and TRBJ2-2, with D possibly being TRBD1 (5 bases). Looked up from germline, CDR1 is SNHLY and CDR2 is FYNNEI. V was pared by 8 bases and J by 4 bases, with 8 bases between. The CDR3 is 12 residues long. For the CDR3, the DNA is TGTGCCAGCGCACAGGTCACCGGGGAGCTGTTTTTT. It is translated as CASAQVTGELFF. Drawing the rest from reference TRBV2 and TRBJ2-2, the complete variable domain is EPEVTQTPSHQVTQMGQEVILRCVPISNHLYFYWYRQILGQKVEFLVSFYNNEISEKSEIFDDQFSVERPDGSNFTLKIRSTKLEDSAMYFCASAQVTGELFFGEGSRLTVL.

The chain employs TRBV27 and TRBJ1-2, with a possible D match to TRBD1 (6 bases). Germline lookup yields CDR1 MNHEY and CDR2 SMNVEV (reference sequence). The V gene lost 5 bases and the J gene lost 3 bases, with 13 bases spanning the gap. This CDR3 is 14 amino acids long. The CDR3 is CASSTNRDDYGYTF. The CDR3, as DNA: TGTGCCAGCAGTACTAACAGGGATGACTATGGCTACACCTTC.

This chain uses TRBV6-1 with TRBJ1-5; D possibly corresponds to TRBD1 (5 bases). Trimming shortened V by 4 bases and J by 11 bases, and 15 bases separated the two germline ends. CDR3 length: 13 residues. Looked up from germline, CDR1 is MNHNS and CDR2 is SASEGT. As DNA, the CDR3 is TGTGCCAGCAGTGGCGGGACCGCGAGTACCCAGCATTTT. Translating it yields CASSGGTASTQHF.

This clone was detected a few times. The chain joins TRBV2 to TRBJ1-1; D is possibly TRBD1 (6 bases). CDR1 and CDR2 from the germline V gene are SNHLY and FYNNEI. V lost 7 bases, J lost 3 bases, and 12 bases lay in between. CDR3 length: 13 amino acids. The DNA for the CDR3 is TGTGCCAGCACCGAGGGGGAGTACACTGAAGCTTTCTTT. Amino acids: CASTEGEYTEAFF.

About this clone itself: Other DNA variants within this sample encode the same CDR3. The rearrangement joins TRBV7-9 to TRBJ2-1; 8 nucleotides agree with TRBD1. Trimming at V came to 2 bases and at J to 7 bases, leaving 7 bases not matched to a gene. The germline CDR1 and CDR2 sequences are SEHNR and FQNEAQ (reference sequence). CDR3 length equals 15 residues. CDR3 loop: CASSLLAGGINEQFF. The DNA of the CDR3 is TGTGCCAGCAGCTTACTGGCAGGGGGCATAAATGAGCAGTTCTTC.

This clone was counted only a few times. The gene calls are TRBV19 and TRBJ1-2; 7 nucleotides match TRBD1. Per the germline V gene, CDR1 is LNHDA and CDR2 is SQIVND (reference sequence). The CDR3 has 15 residues. J gave up 6 bases and V 3 bases, and 10 bases lay outside the gene matches. The CDR3 is CASSIGTAKGNGYTF. In DNA, the CDR3 is TGTGCCAGTAGTATCGGGACAGCGAAGGGGAATGGCTACACCTTC.

The J gene is TRBJ2-4, the V gene TRBV28, with TRBD1 matching over 8 bases. CDR3 length: 17 residues. J was trimmed by 3 bases and V by 2 bases; bases with no gene match: 9. From germline, CDR1 is MDHEN and CDR2 SYDVKM. The CDR3 spells CASSLGVRGQGKNIQYF. The CDR3 nucleotides read TGTGCCAGCAGTTTAGGTGTCAGGGGGCAGGGCAAAAACATTCAGTACTTC. Using reference TRBV28 and TRBJ2-4 for the parts outside the CDR3, the full variable domain is DVKVTQSSRYLVKRTGEKVFLECVQDMDHENMFWYRQDPGLGLRLIYFSYDVKMKEKGDIPEGYSVSREKKERFSLILESASTNQTSMYLCASSLGVRGQGKNIQYFGAGTRLSVL.

The chain is built from TRBV4-3 and TRBJ1-4; D gene ambiguous. Germline CDR1 is LGHNA and CDR2 is YSLEER. The CDR3 runs 15 residues. With 0 bases removed from V and 5 bases from J, the gap between germline ends came to 10 bases. The DNA of the CDR3 is TGCGCCAGCAGCCAAGATCGGTCGGGAAATGAAAAACTGTTTTTT. It encodes CASSQDRSGNEKLFF.

The V call is TRBV6-4, the J call TRBJ2-2; 9 bases align to TRBD1. CDR3 length: 16 amino acids. Germline V CDR1 and CDR2: MRHNA, SNTAGT. V lost 0 bases, J lost 5 bases, and 4 bases stayed unmatched. This chain's CDR3 is CASSDSPGQGTGELFF. In DNA, the CDR3 is TGTGCCAGCAGTGACTCACCGGGACAGGGTACCGGGGAGCTGTTTTTT.

The V and J genes are TRBV15 and TRBJ2-5; 10 nucleotides align to TRBD1. This CDR3 spans 14 amino acids. V lost 6 bases, J lost 4 bases, and 5 bases stayed unmatched. Germline assignment: CDR1 LNHNV and CDR2 YYDKDF (reference sequence). CDR3 sequence (DNA): TGTGCCACCAGGAGACAGGGGGCAGGAGAGACCCAGTACTTC. Its protein is CATRRQGAGETQYF.

V gene TRBV27 combines with J gene TRBJ1-4; TRBD1 might be the D (5 bases). Deletions cut 2 bases from V and 13 bases from J, with 14 bases between. The CDR3 covers 13 residues. Looked up from germline, CDR1 is MNHEY and CDR2 is SMNVEV (reference sequence). This chain's CDR3 is CASSLVGGTPLFF. DNA of the CDR3: TGTGCCAGCAGTTTAGTAGGCGGGACGCCACTGTTTTTT. The whole variable domain, remainder taken from reference TRBV27 and TRBJ1-4, is EAQVTQNPRYLITVTGKKLTVTCSQNMNHEYMSWYRQDPGLGLRQIYYSMNVEVTDKGDVPEGYKVSRKEKRNFPLILESPSPNQTSLYFCASSLVGGTPLFFGSGTQLSVL.

V gene TRBV4-3 combines with J gene TRBJ2-3; 12 bases fit TRBD2. Germline lookup yields CDR1 LGHNA and CDR2 YSLEER. This CDR3 spans 16 amino acids. V shed 0 bases and J 4 bases; nucleotides not matched to a gene: 2. The CDR3 spells CASSQDLAGGPDTQYF. DNA for the CDR3: TGCGCCAGCAGCCAAGATCTAGCGGGGGGGCCAGATACGCAGTATTTT.

The table lists this clone with a few counts. The gene calls are TRBV27 and TRBJ2-7, with D possibly matching TRBD2 (6 bases). The length of the CDR3 is 15 residues. Trimming shortened V by 4 bases and J by 0 bases, and 13 bases separated the two germline ends. Germline values: CDR1 MNHEY, CDR2 SMNVEV (reference sequence). Written as DNA, the CDR3 is TGTGCCAGCAGTTCCAGCCCGGGAGTCTCCTACGAGCAGTACTTC. This translates into CASSSSPGVSYEQYF.

The chain combines TRBV10-3 with TRBJ2-5, with 8 bases matching TRBD2. This CDR3 has 15 amino acids. Trimming removed 3 bases from V and 2 bases from J; junction bases left unmatched: 5. Germline V gives CDR1 ENHRY, CDR2 SYGVKD. The CDR3 loop is CAISDAGGLQETQYF. The CDR3 nucleotides read TGTGCCATCAGTGACGCGGGGGGCCTGCAAGAGACCCAGTACTTC.

The rearrangement uses TRBV28 and TRBJ1-5; 7 nucleotides align to TRBD1. Germline CDR1 and CDR2: MDHEN and SYDVKM. The junction had 7 bases not matched to a gene; V was cut back by 5 bases and J by 3 bases. The CDR3 has 15 amino acids. The CDR3: CASSDPGQVNQPQHF. CDR3 DNA sequence: TGTGCCAGCAGTGACCCCGGACAGGTCAATCAGCCCCAGCATTTT.

In DNA, the CDR3 is TGTGCCAGCAGCTTTGGGGACAGGGGGCTTGATAGCTATGGCTACACCTTC. It specifies CASSFGDRGLDSYGYTF. The genes are TRBV11-2 and TRBJ1-2, with TRBD1 matching over 12 bases. The CDR3 loop spans 17 amino acids. Trimming cost V 3 bases and J 4 bases; bases outside gene matches: 9. The germline V gene encodes CDR1 SGHAT and CDR2 FQNNGV.

About this clone: The same CDR3 can be traced to other DNA sequences in this sample. The chain is built from TRBV27 and TRBJ1-1; maybe TRBD1 (5 bases). Germline assignment: CDR1 MNHEY and CDR2 SMNVEV (reference sequence). This CDR3 is built from 14 residues. Trimming removed 2 bases from V and 1 base from J, with 8 bases in between. CDR3 region: CASSLGGANTEAFF. In DNA, the CDR3 is TGTGCCAGCAGTTTAGGAGGGGCGAACACTGAAGCTTTCTTT.

The chain couples TRBV14 to TRBJ1-2, with D unresolved. Trimming took off 6 bases at V and 4 bases at J, with 15 bases between the two ends. This CDR3 is 14 amino acids long. Germline V gives CDR1 SGHDN, CDR2 FVKESK. The CDR3 nucleotides are TGTGCCAGCAGTCCAAAGACAACCATCTATGGCTACACCTTC. Its translation is CASSPKTTIYGYTF. The complete variable domain, with remaining parts taken from reference TRBV14 and TRBJ1-2, reads EAGVTQFPSHSVIEKGQTVTLRCDPISGHDNLYWYRRVMGKEIKFLLHFVKESKQDESGMPNNRFLAERTGGTYSTLKVQPAELEDSGVYFCASSPKTTIYGYTFGSGTRLTVV.